This T cell receptor (beta chain) was recorded in a study of blood T cells in healthy people across ages. A J-beta primer mix and a sample-barcoded 5' primer were used in a second PCR of about 7 to 12 cycles. Paired-end reads containing CDR3 totaled no fewer than 3 million for each sample. TCRdb reprocessed the 5' RACE reads with MiXCR, giving one entry per CDR3 protein. The sample yields about 1.1 million distinct CDR3 sequences, under 40% seen once. The CDR3 is made up of 14 amino acids. Germline V gene lookup returns CDR1 SQVTM and CDR2 ANQGSEA. About this clonotype itself: Its ends do not fully match the called genes, so a read error is possible.

The J gene is TRBJ1-5, the V gene TRBV29-1; 7 positions agree with TRBD1. The sequence was collected from a young man in good health. The material sequenced was blood. CDR3 sequence (DNA): TGCGGCGTAACACTGACAGGGCCGGGGCAGCCCCAGCATTTT. Protein: CGVTLTGPGQPQHF.